These 16 T cell receptor beta chains were sequenced from one sample in a study of T cells after yellow fever vaccination. TCRdb ran MiXCR on the 5' RACE reads and lists one entry per CDR3 protein. The sample has 200,000 to 300,000 distinct CDR3 sequences; 3.6% are singletons. The sequences come from PBMCs, collected 15 days after the yellow fever booster vaccination. The origin of the receptors is a man younger than 35 who received the YFV17D yellow fever vaccine.

This clonotype was seen many times. The rearrangement uses TRBV7-2 and TRBJ1-6, with 11 bases identical to TRBD1. V dropped 5 bases and J dropped 10; count of bases not matched to a gene: 10. CDR3 length: 16 residues. Per germline, CDR1 SGHTA and CDR2 FQGNSA. DNA for the CDR3: TGTGCCAGCAGCGCGGGACAGGGGGGTTTAGGATCACCCCTCCACTTT. Translation gives CASSAGQGGLGSPLHF.

The sample holds many counts of this clonotype. V and J are TRBV19 and TRBJ2-5; 13 bases fit TRBD2. This CDR3 has 15 residues. V gave up 6 bases and J gave up 5 bases; unmatched junction bases: 6. Germline CDR1 reads LNHDA; CDR2 reads SQIVND (reference sequence). The CDR3 sequence: CASSLTSGGFETQYF. Here the CDR3 DNA reads TGTGCCAGTAGCTTGACTAGCGGGGGGTTTGAGACCCAGTACTTC. Full variable domain (remainder filled in from reference TRBV19 and TRBJ2-5): DGGITQSPKYLFRKEGQNVTLSCEQNLNHDAMYWYRQDPGQGLRLIYYSQIVNDFQKGDIAEGYSVSREKKESFPLTVTSAQKNPTAFYLCASSLTSGGFETQYFGPGTRLLVL.

At least ten counts were recorded for this clonotype. This chain links TRBV12-3 or TRBV12-4 with TRBJ1-3; tentatively, D is TRBD1 (5 bases). V lost 7 bases and J lost 2, with 18 bases in between. The CDR3 consists of 16 residues. The CDR3 DNA sequence: TGTGCCAGCACCCCCCGTGGGGCAGTCGCTGGAAACACCATATATTTT. Translated, it gives CASTPRGAVAGNTIYF.

Comment on this clonotype: Since a much larger clone is just one base distant, this may be a read error. The rearrangement uses TRBV25-1 and TRBJ2-7; D remains ambiguous. From germline, CDR1 is MGHDK and CDR2 SYGVNS. Trimming removed 2 bases at V and 7 bases at J, with 9 bases between. The CDR3 is 12 amino acids. This chain's CDR3 is CASSEHVGEQYF. The DNA of the CDR3 is TGTGCCAGCAGTGAACACGTCGGAGAGCAGTACTTC.

This clonotype was seen ten or more times. The chain employs TRBV5-1 and TRBJ1-1; maybe TRBD1 (5 bases). The CDR3 has 12 residues. Germline CDR1 reads SGHRS; CDR2 reads YFSETQ. V lost 0 bases and J lost 6, with 6 bases in between. The CDR3 region is CASSLGTPEAFF. The DNA of the CDR3 is TGCGCCAGCAGCTTGGGGACACCTGAAGCTTTCTTT.

This clonotype appeared many times. The chain carries TRBV5-5 and TRBJ1-1; D call uncertain. In germline, CDR1 is SGHKS, CDR2 YYEKEE (reference sequence). V lost 4 bases and J lost 9, with 13 bases in between. This CDR3 region has 12 residues. The CDR3 region has the DNA TGTGCCAGCAGCATAACCCCCTTCCAAGCTTTCTTT. As protein: CASSITPFQAFF.

This clonotype was counted at least ten times. This sequence joins TRBV29-1 and TRBJ1-2; perhaps TRBD1 as D (6 bases). Germline loops: CDR1 SQVTM, CDR2 ANQGSEA. V was trimmed by 2 bases and J by 8 bases, leaving 12 bases between them. This CDR3 has 12 residues. This CDR3 reads CSVEQGSRGYTF. DNA for the CDR3: TGCAGCGTTGAACAGGGGTCTCGCGGCTACACCTTC.

This clonotype was seen ten or more times. The gene calls are TRBV4-2 and TRBJ2-4, with D maybe TRBD1 (5 bases). The CDR3 runs to 17 residues. Trimming removed 4 bases at V and 1 base at J, with 17 bases between. The germline V gene encodes CDR1 LGHNA and CDR2 YNFKEQ. The DNA of the CDR3 is TGTGCCAGCAGCCCTTTACCAGGGTTAAGTGCCAAAAACATTCAGTACTTC. Residues: CASSPLPGLSAKNIQYF.

The chain has TRBV12-3 or TRBV12-4 and TRBJ2-6; 7 nucleotides agree with TRBD1. The CDR3 has 13 residues. J was trimmed by 6 bases and V by 6 bases; bases with no gene match: 2. CDR3 DNA sequence: TGTGCCAGCAGAGGACAGGAGGCCAACGTCCTGACTTTC. Translated: CASRGQEANVLTF.

The genes are TRBV24-1 and TRBJ2-1; TRBD1 or TRBD2 may be the D gene (5 bases each). V dropped 4 bases and J dropped 9 bases, with 18 bases sitting between them. The CDR3 is 15 amino acids. The germline gives CDR1 KGHDR, CDR2 SFDVKD. For the CDR3, the DNA is TGTGCCACCAGTGACCACGGGACCCGAGGGGCTGAGCAGTTCTTC. It encodes CATSDHGTRGAEQFF.

The table lists this clonotype with many counts. The chain couples TRBV5-1 to TRBJ2-3; 7 bases map to TRBD1. The length of the CDR3 is 16 residues. Germline lookup yields CDR1 SGHRS and CDR2 YFSETQ. The J segment lost 4 bases and the V segment lost 4 bases, leaving 12 bases of the junction unmatched. CDR3 bases: TGCGCCAGCAGCGGAGGAGAACAGGGGCGTCCAGATACGCAGTATTTT. Its translation is CASSGGEQGRPDTQYF.

Concerning this clonotype itself: A single base separates this from a much larger clone, so it may be a read error. This chain connects TRBV11-2 to TRBJ2-1; D perhaps matches TRBD2 (6 bases). Trimming took 8 bases from V and 14 from J, leaving 13 bases between them. This CDR3 has 10 amino acids. CDR1 and CDR2 (germline): SGHAT, FQNNGV. DNA of the CDR3: TGTGCCAGCGGGCAAGGGGAGGAGTTCTTC. Translation: CASGQGEEFF.

There are many counts of this clonotype. The V and J genes are TRBV7-8 and TRBJ2-5; TRBD1 matches at 11 bases. This CDR3 is built from 16 residues. With 3 bases clipped from V and 2 bases from J, the junction kept 5 bases outside the gene matches. The germline V gene has CDR1 SGHVS and CDR2 FQNEAQ. The DNA for the CDR3 is TGTGCCAGCAGCTTGATGGGACAGGGGGGACAAGAGACCCAGTACTTC. Protein product: CASSLMGQGGQETQYF.

This clonotype was observed at least ten times. This chain links TRBV7-9 with TRBJ2-7; 8 bases are a match to TRBD1. The length of the CDR3 is 14 residues. Germline CDR1 reads SEHNR; CDR2 reads FQNEAQ (reference sequence). The V segment lost 5 bases and the J segment 5 bases; nucleotides outside the gene matches: 8. CDR3 nucleotide sequence: TGTGCCAGCAGCCAACCAGGGGGCAAGAACGAGCAGTACTTC. Its translation is CASSQPGGKNEQYF.

This clonotype was recorded at least ten times. The rearrangement uses TRBV12-3 or TRBV12-4 and TRBJ2-1; D may match TRBD1 or TRBD2 (5 bases each). V shed 8 bases and J shed 3 bases, with 20 bases lying between them. The CDR3 has 16 amino acids. The CDR3 loop reads CASGYSGVGDYNEQFF. The CDR3 nucleotides read TGTGCCAGCGGTTACTCCGGGGTGGGGGACTACAATGAGCAGTTCTTC.

The J gene is TRBJ1-5, the V gene TRBV12-3 or TRBV12-4; 9 bases fit TRBD1. The junction had 5 bases not matched to a gene; V was cut back by 4 bases and J by 4 bases. The CDR3 has 15 residues. CDR3 amino acids: CASSWGTGLNQPQHF. The CDR3 bases are TGTGCCAGCAGTTGGGGGACAGGGTTAAATCAGCCCCAGCATTTT.